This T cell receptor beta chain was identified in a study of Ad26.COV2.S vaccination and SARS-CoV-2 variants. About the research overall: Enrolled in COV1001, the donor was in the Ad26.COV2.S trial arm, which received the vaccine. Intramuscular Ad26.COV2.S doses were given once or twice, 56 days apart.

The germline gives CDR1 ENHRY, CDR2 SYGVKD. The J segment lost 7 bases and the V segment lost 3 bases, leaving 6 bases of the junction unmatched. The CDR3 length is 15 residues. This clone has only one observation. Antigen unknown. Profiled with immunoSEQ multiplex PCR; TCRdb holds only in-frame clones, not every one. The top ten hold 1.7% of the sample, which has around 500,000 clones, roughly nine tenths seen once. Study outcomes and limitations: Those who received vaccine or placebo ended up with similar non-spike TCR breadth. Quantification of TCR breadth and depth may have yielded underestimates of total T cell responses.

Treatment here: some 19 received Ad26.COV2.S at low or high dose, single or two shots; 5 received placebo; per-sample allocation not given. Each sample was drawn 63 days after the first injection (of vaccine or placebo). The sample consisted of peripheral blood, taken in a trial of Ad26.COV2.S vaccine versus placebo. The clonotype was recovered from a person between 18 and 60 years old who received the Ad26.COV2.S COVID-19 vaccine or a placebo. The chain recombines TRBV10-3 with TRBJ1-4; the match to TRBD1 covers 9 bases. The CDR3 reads CAISEGDRGGEKLFF. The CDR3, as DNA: TGTGCCATCAGTGAAGGAGACAGGGGGGGTGAAAAACTGTTTTTT.